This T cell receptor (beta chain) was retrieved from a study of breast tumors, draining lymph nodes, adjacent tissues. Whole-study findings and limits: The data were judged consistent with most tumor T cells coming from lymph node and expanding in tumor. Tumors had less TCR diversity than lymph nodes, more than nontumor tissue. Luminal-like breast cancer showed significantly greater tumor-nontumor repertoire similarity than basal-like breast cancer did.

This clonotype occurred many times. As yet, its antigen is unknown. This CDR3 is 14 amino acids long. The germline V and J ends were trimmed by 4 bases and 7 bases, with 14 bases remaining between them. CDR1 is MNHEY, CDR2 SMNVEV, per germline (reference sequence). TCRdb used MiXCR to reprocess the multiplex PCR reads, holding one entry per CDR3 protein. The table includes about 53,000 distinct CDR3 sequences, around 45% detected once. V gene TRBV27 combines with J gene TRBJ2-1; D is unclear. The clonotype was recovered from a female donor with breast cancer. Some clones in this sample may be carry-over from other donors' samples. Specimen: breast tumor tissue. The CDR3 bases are TGTGCCAGCAGTTCCACAATAGCTGGGAATGAGCAGTTCTTC. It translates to CASSSTIAGNEQFF.